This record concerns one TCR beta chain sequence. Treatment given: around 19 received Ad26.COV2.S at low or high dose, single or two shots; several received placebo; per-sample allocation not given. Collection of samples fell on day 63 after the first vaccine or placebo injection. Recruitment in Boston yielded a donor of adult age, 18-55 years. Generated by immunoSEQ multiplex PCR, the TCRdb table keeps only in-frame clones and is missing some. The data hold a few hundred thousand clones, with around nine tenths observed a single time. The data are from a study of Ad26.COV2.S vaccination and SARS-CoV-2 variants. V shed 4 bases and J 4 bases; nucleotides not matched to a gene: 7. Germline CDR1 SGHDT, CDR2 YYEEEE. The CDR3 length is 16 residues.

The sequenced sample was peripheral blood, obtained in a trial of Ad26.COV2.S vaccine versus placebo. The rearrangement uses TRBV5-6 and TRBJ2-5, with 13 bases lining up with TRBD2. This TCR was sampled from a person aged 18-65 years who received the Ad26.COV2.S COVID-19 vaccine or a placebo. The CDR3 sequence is CASSSRLAGGRETQYF. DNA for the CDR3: TGTGCCAGCAGCAGCAGACTAGCGGGGGGAAGAGAGACCCAGTACTTC.